The subject of this entry is one TCR beta chain. What it recognizes is unknown. The germline gives CDR1 MNHEY, CDR2 SMNVEV (reference sequence). This CDR3 is 12 amino acids long. V was clipped by 7 bases and J by 2 bases, with 8 bases between them. Clones were read by immunoSEQ multiplex PCR, and TCRdb kept only the in-frame ones, dropping some. The sample includes around 1,900,000 clones, 80% to 95% of them seen just once. Cells designated naive CD8 were CD45RO-negative and were positively selected for CCR7, with terminally differentiated effector memory CD45RA+ cells excluded. This specimen comes from a study of shared clonotypes between healthy human individuals. About the study: CD4 naive cells filled three plates per donor, CD4 memory three, CD8 naive two and CD8 memory one.

Findings and limits, study-wide: The study generally estimated greater richness for naive than memory subsets. Sorted-subset sequencing, rarefaction showed, was incomplete despite large depth. The study sampled only blood, and tissue repertoires likely differ.

The sequenced material came from naive CD8+ T cells from PBMCs. V and J are TRBV27 and TRBJ2-5; the D is unclear. This TCR was recovered from a young man in good health. Some clones in this sample may be carry-over from other donors' samples. The chain's CDR3 is CASMANQETQYF. As DNA, the CDR3 is TGTGCCAGCATGGCGAATCAAGAGACCCAGTACTTC.